What follows describes a single T cell receptor (beta chain). Germline-derived CDR1 and CDR2 are SGHTA and FQGNSA. The CDR3 totals 14 residues. Deletions cut 1 base from V and 4 bases from J, with 9 bases between. The sample comes from a study of blood T cell repertoires in COVID-19. Study overall: There were acute and convalescent COVID-19 samples, and they came from the United States, Italy and Spain. T cells, B-cell-depleted T cells, or PBMCs supplied cDNA or gDNA.

The repertoire was sequenced with immunoSEQ multiplex PCR; TCRdb's copy has only in-frame clones and lacks some. The profile shows fewer than 140,000 clones, roughly two thirds of them singletons. The V call is TRBV7-2, the J call TRBJ2-3; D remains unclear. The sequenced sample was peripheral blood. This clonotype originated in a human donor with acute or convalescent COVID-19. The donor label of this sample is uncertain. CDR3 in DNA: TGTGCCAGCAGCTTAGTATCGTCCCCAGATACGCAGTATTTT. This translates into CASSLVSSPDTQYF.